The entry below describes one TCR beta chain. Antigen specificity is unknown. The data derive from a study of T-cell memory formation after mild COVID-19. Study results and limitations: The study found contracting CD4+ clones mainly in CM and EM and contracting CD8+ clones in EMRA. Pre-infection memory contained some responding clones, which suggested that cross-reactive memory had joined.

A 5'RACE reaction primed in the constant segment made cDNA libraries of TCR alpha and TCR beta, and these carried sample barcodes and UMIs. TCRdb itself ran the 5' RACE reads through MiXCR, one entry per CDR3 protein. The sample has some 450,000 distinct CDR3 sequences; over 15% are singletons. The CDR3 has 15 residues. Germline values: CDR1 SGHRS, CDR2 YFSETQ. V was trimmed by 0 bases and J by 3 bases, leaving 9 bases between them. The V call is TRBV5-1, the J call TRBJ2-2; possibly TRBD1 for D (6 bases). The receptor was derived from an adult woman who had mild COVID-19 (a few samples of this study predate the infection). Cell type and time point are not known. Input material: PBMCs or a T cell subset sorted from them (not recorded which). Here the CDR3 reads CASSLVSGDTGELFF. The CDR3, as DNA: TGCGCCAGCAGCTTGGTTTCAGGGGACACCGGGGAGCTGTTTTTT.